The source of this TCR beta chain is a study of blood T cell repertoires in COVID-19. Trimming took off 5 bases at V and 8 bases at J, with 15 bases between the two ends. The CDR3 totals 13 residues. Per the germline V gene, CDR1 is MNHEY and CDR2 is SVGEGT. The table came from immunoSEQ multiplex PCR; TCRdb's copy has only in-frame clones and leaves some out. The sample has about 360,000 clones; around 88% are singletons. Specimen: peripheral blood. V gene TRBV6-2 or TRBV6-3 combines with J gene TRBJ1-2; maybe TRBD1 (5 bases). The TCR was taken from a man aged 30-40 years with active or convalescent COVID-19. As DNA, the CDR3 is TGTGCCAGCAGTCATCGGGAGGGGAGCGGCTACACCTTC. It encodes CASSHREGSGYTF.